These 30 T cell receptor beta chains originate from one sample sequenced in a study of Ad26.COV2.S vaccination and SARS-CoV-2 variants. Profiled with immunoSEQ multiplex PCR; TCRdb holds only in-frame clones, not every one. The table lists just over 350,000 clones, around 84% of them singletons. The treatment denotes: some 20 received Ad26.COV2.S at low or high dose, single or two shots; several received placebo; per-sample allocation not given. All samples were drawn on day 63, counting from the first vaccine or placebo injection. The sequenced sample was peripheral blood, obtained in a trial of Ad26.COV2.S vaccine versus placebo. The receptors come from a person between 18 and 65 years old who received the Ad26.COV2.S COVID-19 vaccine or a placebo.

V usage is TRBV3-1 (or the pseudogene TRBV3-2) and J usage is TRBJ1-1; D unclear. This CDR3 is built from 14 residues. Germline CDR1 reads LGHDT; CDR2 reads YNNKEL (reference sequence). Trimming removed 1 base at V and 1 base at J, with 7 bases between. This CDR3 is CASSQAAGNTEAFF. CDR3 coding DNA: TGTGCCAGCAGCCAAGCCGCGGGGAACACTGAAGCTTTCTTT.

The rearrangement joins TRBV14 to TRBJ2-1; 11 nucleotides match TRBD2. CDR1 is SGHDN, CDR2 FVKESK, per germline. This CDR3 is built from 15 residues. V trimming: 6 bases; J trimming: 7 bases; junction bases outside the gene matches: 8. CDR3 residues: CASSKLAGVFNEQFF. DNA of the CDR3: TGTGCCAGCAGTAAACTAGCGGGAGTTTTTAATGAGCAGTTCTTC.

This rearrangement joins TRBV18 to TRBJ2-7; 11 positions agree with TRBD2. CDR1 and CDR2 from the germline V gene are KGHSH and LQKENI. The V gene end was trimmed by 4 bases and the J gene end by 3 bases; junction bases not matched to a gene: 5. There are 15 residues in the CDR3. In nucleotides, the CDR3 is TGTGCCAGCTCACGGGGACTAGCGGAGAACTACGAGCAGTACTTC. Protein sequence: CASSRGLAENYEQYF.

In its sample, this clone was seen a few times. The rearrangement joins TRBV28 to TRBJ2-7; the D gene is possibly TRBD2 (6 bases). The germline CDR1 and CDR2 sequences are MDHEN and SYDVKM. The CDR3 sequence is 15 residues long. V was shortened by 4 bases and J by 4 bases, with 17 bases between the two germline ends. The CDR3 DNA sequence: TGTGCCAGCAGTTCACCTTGGGGGGACCGATACGAGCAGTACTTC. It codes for CASSSPWGDRYEQYF.

J is TRBJ2-7 and V is TRBV2; TRBD1 matches 11 bases. This CDR3 contains 14 residues. V trimming: 5 bases; J trimming: 2 bases; junction bases outside the gene matches: 2. The germline V gene has CDR1 SNHLY and CDR2 FYNNEI. The CDR3 coding sequence is TGTGCCAGCAGTCAGGGACAGGGGGCCTACGAGCAGTACTTC. Its protein is CASSQGQGAYEQYF.

The J gene is TRBJ2-7, the V gene TRBV27; D unresolved. The CDR3 length is 11 residues. The germline CDR1 and CDR2 sequences are MNHEY and SMNVEV (reference sequence). The V end lost 4 bases, the J end lost 2 bases, and 3 bases lay between the germline ends. CDR3 nucleotide sequence: TGTGCCAGCAGTTCGACCTACGAGCAGTACTTC. Its protein product is CASSSTYEQYF.

The V and J genes are TRBV7-8 and TRBJ2-3, with D perhaps TRBD1 (6 bases). Germline assignment: CDR1 SGHVS and CDR2 FQNEAQ. The CDR3 consists of 16 residues. V was trimmed by 1 base and J by 0 bases, leaving 11 bases between them. CDR3 DNA sequence: TGTGCCAGCAGCTTAGACAGGGCTACTAGCACAGATACGCAGTATTTT. This gives the protein CASSLDRATSTDTQYF.

The rearrangement joins TRBV19 to TRBJ1-2, with 8 bases lining up with TRBD1. Germline CDR1 is LNHDA and CDR2 is SQIVND (reference sequence). This CDR3 comprises 17 residues. J gave up 1 base and V 4 bases, and 11 bases lay outside the gene matches. CDR3: CASSTSPDRGNNYGYTF. In DNA, the CDR3 is TGTGCCAGTAGTACCTCACCAGACAGGGGCAATAACTATGGCTACACCTTC.

The rearrangement joins TRBV4-3 to TRBJ1-5; D uncertain. The germline CDR1 and CDR2 sequences are LGHNA and YSLEER. CDR3 length: 13 residues. V lost 1 base and J lost 5, with 6 bases in between. The CDR3 nucleotides read TGCGCCAGCAGCCAAGGGCCTTATCAGCCCCAGCATTTT. Translating gives CASSQGPYQPQHF.

The V and J genes are TRBV28 and TRBJ1-2; the D gene is possibly TRBD1 (5 bases). This CDR3 contains 13 residues. Trimming took 2 bases from V and 7 from J, leaving 11 bases between them. Germline V gives CDR1 MDHEN, CDR2 SYDVKM. Here the CDR3 reads CASSLRGEGGYTF. In DNA form, the CDR3 reads TGTGCCAGCAGTTTACGGGGGGAGGGTGGCTACACCTTC.

The chain recombines TRBV4-3 with TRBJ2-5; D remains unclear. Trimming cost V 1 base and J 0 bases, with 6 bases left between them. Germline CDR1 and CDR2: LGHNA and YSLEER. The CDR3 totals 14 residues. CDR3 DNA sequence: TGCGCCAGCAGCCAAGGGGTATACCAAGAGACCCAGTACTTC. Amino acids: CASSQGVYQETQYF.

The J gene is TRBJ2-2, the V gene TRBV5-1; a possible D gene is TRBD2 (5 bases). The germline gives CDR1 SGHRS, CDR2 YFSETQ. CDR3 size: 16 residues. V shed 0 bases and J shed 2 bases, with 11 bases lying between them. Written as DNA, the CDR3 is TGCGCCAGCAGCTTGGAGGCTAGCAGAAACACCGGGGAGCTGTTTTTT. Protein sequence: CASSLEASRNTGELFF.

This sequence joins TRBV6-4 and TRBJ2-2; a possible D gene is TRBD1 (6 bases). This CDR3 has 14 residues. The germline V and J ends were trimmed by 6 bases and 0 bases, with 8 bases remaining between them. Per the germline V gene, CDR1 is MRHNA and CDR2 is SNTAGT. The CDR3 DNA sequence: TGTGCCAGCAGCCGGGACACGAACACCGGGGAGCTGTTTTTT. Amino acids: CASSRDTNTGELFF.

The sample holds a few counts of this clone. The chain recombines TRBV2 with TRBJ2-7, with D perhaps matching TRBD2 (6 bases). The CDR3 is made up of 13 amino acids. V was trimmed by 2 bases and J by 2 bases, leaving 7 bases between them. CDR1 and CDR2 (germline): SNHLY, FYNNEI. Here the CDR3 DNA reads TGTGCCAGCAGTGAATGGGGGGCCTACGAGCAGTACTTC. As protein: CASSEWGAYEQYF.

CDR3 bases: TGCAGCGGAAAGACAGGAAACTATGGCTACACCTTC. Its protein product is CSGKTGNYGYTF. This chain links TRBV29-1 with TRBJ1-2; possibly TRBD1 for D (6 bases). Trimming pared 7 bases from V and 2 bases from J, leaving 11 bases between. The CDR3 totals 12 residues. Looked up from germline, CDR1 is SQVTM and CDR2 is ANQGSEA.

The chain recombines TRBV19 with TRBJ2-4, with D perhaps TRBD1 (7 bases). Germline CDR1 is LNHDA and CDR2 is SQIVND (reference sequence). The CDR3 is 18 amino acids. V lost 4 bases and J lost 5, with 24 bases in between. CDR3 in amino acids: CASSTGQLRRGLENIQYF. As DNA, the CDR3 is TGTGCCAGTAGTACGGGACAGCTTCGAAGGGGACTGGAAAACATTCAGTACTTC.

This sequence joins TRBV30 and TRBJ2-1, with D possibly being TRBD1 (5 bases). CDR3 length: 14 amino acids. V was trimmed by 1 base and J by 5 bases, leaving 12 bases between them. Germline-derived CDR1 and CDR2 are GTSNPN and SVGIG (reference sequence). DNA for the CDR3: TGTGCCTGGAGTGGCCAGGGTAGCCACAATGAGCAGTTCTTC. Translation: CAWSGQGSHNEQFF.

This clone occurred once. V gene TRBV5-1 combines with J gene TRBJ2-7, with D unresolved. The CDR3 consists of 12 residues. In germline, CDR1 is SGHRS, CDR2 YFSETQ. Trimming removed 0 bases at V and 5 bases at J, with 6 bases between. CDR3 nucleotide sequence: TGCGCCAGCAGCTTGGCCTGGGACGAGCAGTACTTC. Translated, it gives CASSLAWDEQYF.

The chain uses TRBV19 and TRBJ1-5; D not certain. This CDR3 contains 14 residues. Germline assignment: CDR1 LNHDA and CDR2 SQIVND (reference sequence). V lost 1 base and J 7 bases, leaving 11 bases between the germline ends. CDR3: CASSIVGRRQPQHF. The CDR3 coding sequence is TGTGCCAGTAGTATAGTTGGCCGCCGGCAGCCCCAGCATTTT.

The J gene is TRBJ2-7, the V gene TRBV9, with TRBD1 matching over 12 bases. The CDR3 runs 15 residues. From germline, CDR1 is SGDLS and CDR2 YYNGEE. V trimming: 4 bases; J trimming: 3 bases; junction bases outside the gene matches: 5. CDR3 in amino acids: CASSIGTGGIYEQYF. The CDR3 DNA reads as TGTGCCAGCAGCATCGGGACAGGGGGCATCTACGAGCAGTACTTC.

This clone was recorded a few times. This sequence joins TRBV24-1 and TRBJ2-3; D not certain. Germline CDR1 is KGHDR and CDR2 is SFDVKD. CDR3 length: 16 amino acids. V lost 5 bases and J 1 base, leaving 15 bases between the germline ends. The CDR3 region has the DNA TGTGCCACCAGTGCCCGCCGACCTGGGGGCACAGATACGCAGTATTTT. This sequence encodes CATSARRPGGTDTQYF.

The chain links TRBV10-2 to TRBJ2-7; 9 nucleotides match TRBD2. After removal of 6 bases from V and 4 bases from J, the junction contained 10 bases not matched to a gene. Per the germline V gene, CDR1 is WSHSY and CDR2 is SAAADI. The CDR3 has 15 residues. The CDR3 is CASSITAGGLYEQYF. Here the CDR3 DNA reads TGCGCCAGCAGCATCACAGCGGGAGGTTTATACGAGCAGTACTTC.

The rearrangement joins TRBV11-2 to TRBJ2-2; 7 bases fit TRBD1. There are 14 residues in the CDR3. From germline, CDR1 is SGHAT and CDR2 FQNNGV. V trimming: 7 bases; J trimming: 4 bases; junction bases outside the gene matches: 6. The CDR3 is CASNRGRGTGELFF. The CDR3, as DNA: TGTGCCAGCAACAGGGGCCGCGGCACCGGGGAGCTGTTTTTT.

CDR3 protein: CASSSSSDTQYF. The CDR3 DNA sequence: TGTGCCAGCAGCTCTTCCTCCGATACGCAGTATTTT. The V call is TRBV11-2, the J call TRBJ2-3; D unclear. This CDR3 is built from 12 residues. Trimming took off 4 bases at V and 6 bases at J, with 8 bases between the two ends. CDR1 and CDR2 (germline): SGHAT, FQNNGV.

This sequence joins TRBV10-1 and TRBJ2-1; 10 bases agree with TRBD2. V dropped 4 bases and J dropped 7; count of bases not matched to a gene: 13. Germline-derived CDR1 and CDR2 are WNHNN and SYGVQD (reference sequence). CDR3 length: 17 residues. The CDR3 DNA follows: TGCGCCAGCAGTGGCCAGATCGAAGCGGGGGGGCGGAATGAGCAGTTCTTC. It yields the protein CASSGQIEAGGRNEQFF.

V and J are TRBV11-3 and TRBJ2-5, with D possibly matching TRBD2 (6 bases). Trimming removed 0 bases at V and 5 bases at J, with 7 bases between. The CDR3 is 13 amino acids. Looked up from germline, CDR1 is SGHNT and CDR2 is YENEEA. CDR3 coding DNA: TGTGCCAGCAGCTTAGACGGAGGGGAGACCCAGTACTTC. It translates to CASSLDGGETQYF. The full variable domain, rest sourced from reference TRBV11-3 and TRBJ2-5, is EAGVVQSPRYKIIEKKQPVAFWCNPISGHNTLYWYLQNLGQGPELLIRYENEEAVDDSQLPKDRFSAERLKGVDSTLKIQPAELGDSAVYLCASSLDGGETQYFGPGTRLLVL.

This clone was counted once. The V and J genes are TRBV6-2 or TRBV6-3 and TRBJ2-5; 12 nucleotides agree with TRBD1. This CDR3 region has 16 residues. CDR1 MNHEY and CDR2 SVGEGT come from the germline V gene. V trimming: 6 bases; J trimming: 5 bases; junction bases outside the gene matches: 10. The CDR3 DNA reads as TGTGCCAGCAGCCCCGGGACAGGGGGCATCTGGGAGACCCAGTACTTC. Protein product: CASSPGTGGIWETQYF.

The V call is TRBV27, the J call TRBJ1-5, with 10 nucleotides matching TRBD1. Trimming took 0 bases from V and 7 from J; bases not matched to a gene: 9. The CDR3 runs to 17 residues. CDR1 is MNHEY, CDR2 SMNVEV, per germline (reference sequence). CDR3: CASSLSLGTGVDQPQHF. CDR3 nucleotides: TGTGCCAGCAGTTTATCTCTCGGGACAGGGGTTGACCAGCCCCAGCATTTT.

This clone has just one count. This chain joins TRBV5-1 and TRBJ2-7; D is unresolved. The germline gives CDR1 SGHRS, CDR2 YFSETQ. The CDR3 is 13 residues long. Trimming stripped 1 base from V and 3 bases from J, with 8 bases between. The CDR3 region has the DNA TGCGCCAGCAGCTTGAATCCGAACTACGAGCAGTACTTC. It codes for CASSLNPNYEQYF.

The chain links TRBV29-1 to TRBJ1-1; 7 bases align to TRBD1. The CDR3 covers 15 residues. J lost 3 bases, V lost 3 bases, and 10 bases had no gene match. Germline V gene sequence: CDR1 SQVTM, CDR2 ANQGSEA. CDR3 residues: CSVEIPGGGYTEAFF. In DNA, the CDR3 is TGCAGCGTTGAGATTCCTGGAGGGGGCTACACTGAAGCTTTCTTT.